These 21 T cell receptor beta chains came from one sample sequenced in a study of graft-versus-host responses after intestinal transplantation. The repertoire was sequenced with immunoSEQ multiplex PCR; TCRdb's copy has only in-frame clones and lacks some. This sample has nearly 7,500 clones, with 55% to 70% found just once. The starting material, graft tissue, was processed to release intraepithelial and lamina propria lymphocytes. Sequencing used ileum tissue, obtained roughly 240 days after intestinal transplantation. The receptor set was obtained from a human patient who received an intestinal transplant, so some T cells may come from the graft donor.

There are a few counts of this clone. This chain joins TRBV19 and TRBJ1-5; 7 bases fit TRBD1. The CDR3 length is 15 residues. CDR1 and CDR2 from the germline V gene are LNHDA and SQIVND (reference sequence). The V gene end was trimmed by 5 bases and the J gene end by 2 bases; junction bases not matched to a gene: 6. The CDR3 sequence is CASSGGGMGNQPQHF. The CDR3 DNA follows: TGTGCCAGTAGTGGAGGGGGCATGGGCAATCAGCCCCAGCATTTT.

This clone was picked up one time. The chain is built from TRBV5-8 and TRBJ2-5; D might be TRBD2 (6 bases). CDR3 size: 13 residues. Germline assignment: CDR1 SGHTS and CDR2 YDEGEE. V dropped 1 base and J dropped 5 bases, with 9 bases sitting between them. DNA for the CDR3: TGTGCCAGCAGCTTGTTGGGGAGGGAGACCCAGTACTTC. Translating it yields CASSLLGRETQYF.

J is TRBJ2-1 and V is TRBV5-8; 10 bases line up with TRBD1. The CDR3 is made up of 15 amino acids. With 4 bases clipped from V and 8 bases from J, the junction kept 9 bases outside the gene matches. The germline CDR1 and CDR2 sequences are SGHTS and YDEGEE. CDR3 sequence (DNA): TGTGCCAGCAGCGCCGGGACAGGGGTTTTAGATGAGCAGTTCTTC. This sequence encodes CASSAGTGVLDEQFF.

In its sample, this clone was seen a few times. The chain links TRBV5-1 to TRBJ2-2, with D unclear. V dropped 4 bases and J dropped 5 bases, with 6 bases sitting between them. Germline V gene sequence: CDR1 SGHRS, CDR2 YFSETQ. The CDR3 spans 12 residues. Here the CDR3 DNA reads TGCGCCAGCAGCGCTAAAACCGGGGAGCTGTTTTTT. It encodes CASSAKTGELFF. Full variable domain (rest looked up from reference TRBV5-1 and TRBJ2-2): KAGVTQTPRYLIKTRGQQVTLSCSPISGHRSVSWYQQTPGQGLQFLFEYFSETQRNKGNFPGRFSGRQFSNSRSEMNVSTLELGDSALYLCASSAKTGELFFGEGSRLTVL.

The chain links TRBV28 to TRBJ1-5, with TRBD1 identical over 7 bases. Germline CDR1 reads MDHEN; CDR2 reads SYDVKM. CDR3 size: 14 residues. The V gene end was trimmed by 6 bases and the J gene end by 3 bases; junction bases not matched to a gene: 5. CDR3 residues: CASSQDRFNQPQHF. The DNA for the CDR3 is TGTGCCAGCAGCCAGGACAGGTTCAATCAGCCCCAGCATTTT. Complete variable domain (other parts from reference TRBV28 and TRBJ1-5): DVKVTQSSRYLVKRTGEKVFLECVQDMDHENMFWYRQDPGLGLRLIYFSYDVKMKEKGDIPEGYSVSREKKERFSLILESASTNQTSMYLCASSQDRFNQPQHFGDGTRLSIL.

A word on this clone: It differs at one base from a far larger clone, so likely a read error. The chain employs TRBV6-5 and TRBJ2-2; D call uncertain. V was clipped by 4 bases and J by 1 base, with 10 bases between them. Germline V lookup: CDR1 MNHEY, CDR2 SVGAGI. The CDR3 loop spans 15 amino acids. CDR3 region: CASSLWPRNTGELFF. CDR3 in DNA: TGTGCCAGCAGTTTGTGGCCTCGGAACACCGGGGAGCTGTTTTTT.

This clone was counted once. The rearrangement uses TRBV11-2 and TRBJ1-4, with no clear D. From germline, CDR1 is SGHAT and CDR2 FQNNGV. This CDR3 contains 16 residues. With 0 bases removed from V and 0 bases from J, the gap between germline ends came to 8 bases. The chain's CDR3 is CASSLEGFTTNEKLFF. Written as DNA, the CDR3 is TGTGCCAGCAGCTTAGAGGGGTTTACAACTAATGAAAAACTGTTTTTT.

The chain uses TRBV6-6 and TRBJ2-4; 11 nucleotides align to TRBD2. The CDR3 consists of 15 residues. V lost 6 bases to trimming and J lost 2 bases; unmatched junction nucleotides: 3. Germline V gene sequence: CDR1 MNHNY, CDR2 SVGAGI (reference sequence). The CDR3 region is CASSASGGSKNIQYF. The CDR3, as DNA: TGTGCCAGCAGCGCTAGCGGGGGGTCCAAAAACATTCAGTACTTC.

The chain couples TRBV27 to TRBJ2-1, with D possibly TRBD2 on 5 matching bases. Trimming shortened V by 7 bases and J by 5 bases, and 15 bases separated the two germline ends. CDR1 is MNHEY and CDR2 is SMNVEV in the germline V gene (reference sequence). This CDR3 contains 14 residues. For the CDR3, the DNA is TGTGCCAGCACCCCTCTCCCGGGGAACAATGAGCAGTTCTTC. It yields the protein CASTPLPGNNEQFF.

This clone ranks as large. V and J are TRBV7-9 and TRBJ1-1, with 7 bases that match TRBD1. Germline-derived CDR1 and CDR2 are SEHNR and FQNEAQ (reference sequence). V was pared by 1 base and J by 7 bases, with 3 bases of the junction left unmatched. CDR3 size: 13 residues. The CDR3 nucleotides are TGTGCCAGCAGCTTAGGCGGACAGGTTGAAGCTTTCTTT. Amino acids: CASSLGGQVEAFF.

J is TRBJ1-2 and V is TRBV6-4; tentative D call: TRBD1 (6 bases). This CDR3 is built from 13 residues. V was clipped by 3 bases and J by 3 bases, with 8 bases between them. Germline V lookup: CDR1 MRHNA, CDR2 SNTAGT. The CDR3 nucleotides read TGTGCCAGCAGTGATCAGGGGCACTATGGCTACACCTTC. As protein: CASSDQGHYGYTF.

The chain recombines TRBV28 with TRBJ1-2; no clear D. There are 14 residues in the CDR3. Germline CDR1 MDHEN, CDR2 SYDVKM. The V end lost 3 bases, the J end lost 4 bases, and 12 bases lay between the germline ends. The CDR3 bases are TGTGCCAGCAGTTTCAGCCTGATCCCCTATGGCTACACCTTC. Translated: CASSFSLIPYGYTF.

This chain connects TRBV5-6 to TRBJ1-5, with D possibly matching TRBD1 (5 bases). V lost 4 bases to trimming and J lost 4 bases, with 9 bases between them. CDR3 length: 13 amino acids. Germline CDR1 is SGHDT and CDR2 is YYEEEE. CDR3 loop: CASSQDRNQPQHF. DNA of the CDR3: TGTGCCAGCAGCCAAGACAGAAATCAGCCCCAGCATTTT.

V is TRBV7-8 and J is TRBJ2-6, with D unresolved. V lost 5 bases to trimming and J lost 4 bases, with 12 bases between them. The CDR3 length is 15 residues. The germline V gene has CDR1 SGHVS and CDR2 FQNEAQ. CDR3 region: CASSPGPFGANVLTF. In DNA form, the CDR3 reads TGTGCCAGCAGCCCGGGCCCCTTCGGGGCCAACGTCCTGACTTTC. Supplemented by reference TRBV7-8 and TRBJ2-6, the full variable domain reads GAGVSQSPRYKVAKRGQDVALRCDPISGHVSLFWYQQALGQGPEFLTYFQNEAQLDKSGLPSDRFFAERPEGSVSTLKIQRTQQEDSAVYLCASSPGPFGANVLTFGAGSRLTVL.

V usage is TRBV6-6 and J usage is TRBJ2-7; 14 bases align to TRBD2. Germline V gene lookup returns CDR1 MNHNY and CDR2 SVGAGI (reference sequence). CDR3 length: 16 residues. J was trimmed by 6 bases and V by 5 bases; bases with no gene match: 9. CDR3 in DNA: TGTGCCAGCAGTCGGCTGGGACTAGCGGGGGAAGGCGAGCAGTACGTC. Amino acids: CASSRLGLAGEGEQYV.

This clone was detected a few times. The rearrangement uses TRBV6-6 and TRBJ2-3; 7 bases are a match to TRBD2. Trimming took 6 bases from V and 1 from J; bases not matched to a gene: 7. The germline gives CDR1 MNHNY, CDR2 SVGAGI (reference sequence). This CDR3 has 15 amino acids. CDR3 nucleotide sequence: TGTGCCAGCAGCCAACGGGGGGAAGGCACAGATACGCAGTATTTT. This codes for CASSQRGEGTDTQYF.

The chain employs TRBV5-1 and TRBJ2-3; D is undetermined. Trimming removed 3 bases from V and 0 bases from J, with 8 bases in between. Per germline, CDR1 SGHRS and CDR2 YFSETQ. This CDR3 spans 14 amino acids. The CDR3 nucleotides read TGCGCCAGCAGCTACGACACTAGCACAGATACGCAGTATTTT. Protein: CASSYDTSTDTQYF.

This chain uses TRBV6-1 with TRBJ2-7; TRBD1 or TRBD2 may be the D gene (6 bases each). CDR3 size: 15 residues. Germline V gene sequence: CDR1 MNHNS, CDR2 SASEGT. The V end lost 0 bases, the J end lost 3 bases, and 12 bases lay between the germline ends. CDR3 sequence (DNA): TGTGCCAGCAGTGAAGCGGAGGAGGGGGGCTACGAGCAGTACGTC. Translating it yields CASSEAEEGGYEQYV.

The CDR3 bases are TGTGCCAGCAGTTACTCCCTGACAGTCAACAATGAGCAGTTCTTC. Translated, it gives CASSYSLTVNNEQFF. The V call is TRBV6-5, the J call TRBJ2-1; tentatively, D is TRBD1 (5 bases). The V gene lost 0 bases and the J gene lost 5 bases, with 11 bases spanning the gap. Germline V gene sequence: CDR1 MNHEY, CDR2 SVGAGI. This CDR3 region has 15 residues.

This clone came up a few times. The chain combines TRBV28 with TRBJ1-1; 8 bases line up with TRBD1. The ends lost 6 bases at V and 0 bases at J; junction bases unmatched: 9. CDR3 length: 16 amino acids. Germline-derived CDR1 and CDR2 are MDHEN and SYDVKM. The CDR3 region has the DNA TGTGCCAGCAGCGTAACAGGGGGTGACATGAACACTGAAGCTTTCTTT. Translating gives CASSVTGGDMNTEAFF. The whole variable domain, filled in from reference TRBV28 and TRBJ1-1, reads DVKVTQSSRYLVKRTGEKVFLECVQDMDHENMFWYRQDPGLGLRLIYFSYDVKMKEKGDIPEGYSVSREKKERFSLILESASTNQTSMYLCASSVTGGDMNTEAFFGQGTRLTVV.

The chain is built from TRBV18 and TRBJ1-2, with 7 bases identical to TRBD1. Germline V CDR1 and CDR2: KGHSH, LQKENI. The CDR3 contains 14 residues. V gave up 5 bases and J gave up 2 bases; unmatched junction bases: 5. In DNA, the CDR3 is TGTGCCAGCTCAATAGGACAGGCGAACTATGGCTACACCTTC. Protein sequence: CASSIGQANYGYTF.